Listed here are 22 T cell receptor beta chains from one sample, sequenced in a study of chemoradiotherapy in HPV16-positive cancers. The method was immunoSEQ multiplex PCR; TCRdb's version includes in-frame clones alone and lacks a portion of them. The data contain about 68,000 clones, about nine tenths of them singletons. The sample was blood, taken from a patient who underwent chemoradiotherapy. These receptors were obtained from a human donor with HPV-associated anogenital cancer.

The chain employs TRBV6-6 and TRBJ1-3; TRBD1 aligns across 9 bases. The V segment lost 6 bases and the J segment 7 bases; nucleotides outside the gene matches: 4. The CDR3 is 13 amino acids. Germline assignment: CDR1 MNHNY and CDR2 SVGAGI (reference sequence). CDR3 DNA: TGTGCCAGCAGCCCCGGACAGGGGAACACCATATATTTT. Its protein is CASSPGQGNTIYF.

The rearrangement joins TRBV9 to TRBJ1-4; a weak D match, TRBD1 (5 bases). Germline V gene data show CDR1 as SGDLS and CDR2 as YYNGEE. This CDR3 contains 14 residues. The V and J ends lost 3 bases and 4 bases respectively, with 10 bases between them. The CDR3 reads CASSADSYNEKLFF. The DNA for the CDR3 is TGTGCCAGCAGCGCCGACAGCTATAATGAAAAACTGTTTTTT.

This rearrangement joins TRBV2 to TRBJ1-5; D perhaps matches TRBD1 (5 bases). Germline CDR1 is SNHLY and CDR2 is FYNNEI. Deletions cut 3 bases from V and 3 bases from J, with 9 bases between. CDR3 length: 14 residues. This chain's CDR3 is CASSELGVNQPQHF. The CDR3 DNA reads TGTGCCAGCAGTGAGTTGGGGGTCAATCAGCCCCAGCATTTT.

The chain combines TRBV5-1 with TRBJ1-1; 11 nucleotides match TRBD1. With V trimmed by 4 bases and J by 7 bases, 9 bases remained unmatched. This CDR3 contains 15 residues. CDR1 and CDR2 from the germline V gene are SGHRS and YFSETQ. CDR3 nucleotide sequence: TGCGCCAGCAGCCCCGGGACAGGGGGTAAGAGTGAAGCTTTCTTT. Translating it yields CASSPGTGGKSEAFF.

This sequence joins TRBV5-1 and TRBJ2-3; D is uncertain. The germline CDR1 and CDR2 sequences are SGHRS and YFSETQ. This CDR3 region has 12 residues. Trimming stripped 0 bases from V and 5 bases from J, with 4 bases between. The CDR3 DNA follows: TGCGCCAGCAGCTTGGAAGGAGATACGCAGTATTTT. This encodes CASSLEGDTQYF.

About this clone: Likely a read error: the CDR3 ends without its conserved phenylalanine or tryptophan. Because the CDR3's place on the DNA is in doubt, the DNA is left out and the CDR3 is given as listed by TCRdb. CDR3 residues: CASSTTNPGTGIV. V and J are TRBV19 and TRBJ1-1; TRBD1 is the table's D call, not checked against the DNA. The length of the CDR3 is 13 amino acids, counting both ends. Germline CDR1 reads LNHDA; CDR2 reads SQIVND (reference sequence).

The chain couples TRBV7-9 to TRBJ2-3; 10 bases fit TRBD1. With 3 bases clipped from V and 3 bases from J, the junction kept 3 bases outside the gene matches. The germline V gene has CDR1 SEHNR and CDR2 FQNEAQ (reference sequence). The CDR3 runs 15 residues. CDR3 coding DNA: TGTGCCAGCAGCTTTGGGACAGGGGAGACAGATACGCAGTATTTT. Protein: CASSFGTGETDTQYF.

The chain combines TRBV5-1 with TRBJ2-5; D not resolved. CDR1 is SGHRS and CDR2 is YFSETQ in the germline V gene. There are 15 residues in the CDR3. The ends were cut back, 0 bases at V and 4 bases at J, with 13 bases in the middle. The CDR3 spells CASSLGSGRGETQYF. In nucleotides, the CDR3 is TGCGCCAGCAGCTTGGGGTCAGGCCGTGGAGAGACCCAGTACTTC.

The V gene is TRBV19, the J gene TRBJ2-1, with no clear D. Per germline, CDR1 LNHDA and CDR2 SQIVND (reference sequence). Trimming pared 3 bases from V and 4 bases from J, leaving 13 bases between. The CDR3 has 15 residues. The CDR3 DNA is TGTGCCAGTAGTATCGTTCTTTTTAGGTACAATGAGCAGTTCTTC. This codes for CASSIVLFRYNEQFF.

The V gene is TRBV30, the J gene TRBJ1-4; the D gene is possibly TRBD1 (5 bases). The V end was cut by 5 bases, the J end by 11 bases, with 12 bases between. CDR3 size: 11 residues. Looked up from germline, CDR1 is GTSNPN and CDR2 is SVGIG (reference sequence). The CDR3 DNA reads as TGTGCCTGGTTGGGGGTTCAGAAACTGTTTTTT. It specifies CAWLGVQKLFF. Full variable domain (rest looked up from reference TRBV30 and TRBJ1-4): SQTIHQWPATLVQPVGSPLSLECTVEGTSNPNLYWYRQAAGRGLQLLFYSVGIGQISSEVPQNLSASRPQDRQFILSSKKLLLSDSGFYLCAWLGVQKLFFGSGTQLSVL.

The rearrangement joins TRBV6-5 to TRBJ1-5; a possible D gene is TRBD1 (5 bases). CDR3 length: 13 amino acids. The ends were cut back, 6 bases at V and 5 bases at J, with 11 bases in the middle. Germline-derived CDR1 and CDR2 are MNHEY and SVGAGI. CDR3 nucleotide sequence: TGTGCCAGCAGCTCCGACAGAGATCAGCCCCAGCATTTT. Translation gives CASSSDRDQPQHF.

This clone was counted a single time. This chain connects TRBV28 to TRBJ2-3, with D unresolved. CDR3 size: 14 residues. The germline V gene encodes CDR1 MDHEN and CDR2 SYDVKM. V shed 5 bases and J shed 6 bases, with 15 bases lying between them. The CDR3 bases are TGTGCCAGCAGTAAAACCGCAGCTTCGGATACGCAGTATTTT. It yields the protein CASSKTAASDTQYF.

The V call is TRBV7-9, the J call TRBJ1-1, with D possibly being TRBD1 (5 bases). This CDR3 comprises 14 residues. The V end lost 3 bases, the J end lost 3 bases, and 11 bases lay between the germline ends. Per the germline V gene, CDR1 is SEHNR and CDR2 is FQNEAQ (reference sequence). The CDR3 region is CASSFSGRDTEAFF. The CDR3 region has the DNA TGTGCCAGCAGCTTTTCGGGGCGTGACACTGAAGCTTTCTTT.

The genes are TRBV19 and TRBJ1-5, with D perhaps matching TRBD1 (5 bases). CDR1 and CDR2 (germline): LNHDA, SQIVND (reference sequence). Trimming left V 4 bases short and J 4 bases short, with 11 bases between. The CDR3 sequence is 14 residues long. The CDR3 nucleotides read TGTGCCAGTAGTAGAGGGGCGGGGAATCAGCCCCAGCATTTT. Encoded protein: CASSRGAGNQPQHF. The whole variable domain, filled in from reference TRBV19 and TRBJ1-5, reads DGGITQSPKYLFRKEGQNVTLSCEQNLNHDAMYWYRQDPGQGLRLIYYSQIVNDFQKGDIAEGYSVSREKKESFPLTVTSAQKNPTAFYLCASSRGAGNQPQHFGDGTRLSIL.

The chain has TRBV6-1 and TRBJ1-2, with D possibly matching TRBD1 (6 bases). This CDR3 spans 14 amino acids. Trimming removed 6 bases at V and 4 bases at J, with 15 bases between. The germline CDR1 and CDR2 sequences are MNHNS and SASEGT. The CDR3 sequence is CASSNRAQSYGYTF. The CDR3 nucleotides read TGTGCCAGCAGCAACAGGGCCCAGAGCTATGGCTACACCTTC.

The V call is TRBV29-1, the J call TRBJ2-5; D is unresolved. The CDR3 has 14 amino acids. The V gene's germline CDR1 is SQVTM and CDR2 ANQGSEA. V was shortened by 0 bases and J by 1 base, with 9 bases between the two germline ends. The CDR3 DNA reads TGCAGCGTTGAAGAACTGGGATTCCAAGAGACCCAGTACTTC. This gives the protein CSVEELGFQETQYF.

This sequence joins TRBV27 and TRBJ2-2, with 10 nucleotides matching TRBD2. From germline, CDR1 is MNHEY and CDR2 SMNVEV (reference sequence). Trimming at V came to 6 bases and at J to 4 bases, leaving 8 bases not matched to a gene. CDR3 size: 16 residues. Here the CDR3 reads CASRSGRARGTGELFF. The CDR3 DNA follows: TGTGCCAGCAGAAGCGGGAGGGCCCGTGGCACCGGGGAGCTGTTTTTT.

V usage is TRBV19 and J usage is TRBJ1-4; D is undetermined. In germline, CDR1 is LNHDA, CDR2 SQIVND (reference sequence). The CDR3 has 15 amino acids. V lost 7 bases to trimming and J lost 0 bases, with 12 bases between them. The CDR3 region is CASTASTTTNEKLFF. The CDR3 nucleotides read TGTGCCAGTACGGCCAGTACCACAACTAATGAAAAACTGTTTTTT. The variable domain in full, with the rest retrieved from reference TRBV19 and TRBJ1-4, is DGGITQSPKYLFRKEGQNVTLSCEQNLNHDAMYWYRQDPGQGLRLIYYSQIVNDFQKGDIAEGYSVSREKKESFPLTVTSAQKNPTAFYLCASTASTTTNEKLFFGSGTQLSVL.

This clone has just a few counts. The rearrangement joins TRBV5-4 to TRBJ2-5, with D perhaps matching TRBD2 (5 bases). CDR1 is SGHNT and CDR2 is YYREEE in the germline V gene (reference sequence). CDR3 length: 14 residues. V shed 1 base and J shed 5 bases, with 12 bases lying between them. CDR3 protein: CASSLRGFGETQYF. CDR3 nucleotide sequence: TGTGCCAGCAGCTTGAGAGGGTTCGGGGAGACCCAGTACTTC. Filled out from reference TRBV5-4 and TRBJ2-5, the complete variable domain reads ETGVTQSPTHLIKTRGQQVTLRCSSQSGHNTVSWYQQALGQGPQFIFQYYREEENGRGNFPPRFSGLQFPNYSSELNVNALELDDSALYLCASSLRGFGETQYFGPGTRLLVL.

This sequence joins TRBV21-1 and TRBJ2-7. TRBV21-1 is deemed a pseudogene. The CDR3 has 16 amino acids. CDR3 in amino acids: CASPGCGTVYSYEQYF. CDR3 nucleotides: TGTGCCAGCCCAGGATGCGGTACTGTCTACTCCTACGAGCAGTACTTC.

As DNA, the CDR3 is TGTGCCATCAGTGAGTCGGACAGAAACTATGGCTACACCTTC. Protein: CAISESDRNYGYTF. The genes are TRBV10-3 and TRBJ1-2; maybe TRBD1 (6 bases). V gave up 0 bases and J gave up 2 bases, with 7 bases separating them. The CDR3 spans 14 residues. Germline V gives CDR1 ENHRY, CDR2 SYGVKD.

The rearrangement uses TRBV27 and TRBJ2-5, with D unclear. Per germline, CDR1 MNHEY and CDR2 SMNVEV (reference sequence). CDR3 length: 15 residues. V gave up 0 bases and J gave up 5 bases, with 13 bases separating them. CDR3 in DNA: TGTGCCAGCAGTTTATCCCGGCAGCCCTCTGAGACCCAGTACTTC. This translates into CASSLSRQPSETQYF.